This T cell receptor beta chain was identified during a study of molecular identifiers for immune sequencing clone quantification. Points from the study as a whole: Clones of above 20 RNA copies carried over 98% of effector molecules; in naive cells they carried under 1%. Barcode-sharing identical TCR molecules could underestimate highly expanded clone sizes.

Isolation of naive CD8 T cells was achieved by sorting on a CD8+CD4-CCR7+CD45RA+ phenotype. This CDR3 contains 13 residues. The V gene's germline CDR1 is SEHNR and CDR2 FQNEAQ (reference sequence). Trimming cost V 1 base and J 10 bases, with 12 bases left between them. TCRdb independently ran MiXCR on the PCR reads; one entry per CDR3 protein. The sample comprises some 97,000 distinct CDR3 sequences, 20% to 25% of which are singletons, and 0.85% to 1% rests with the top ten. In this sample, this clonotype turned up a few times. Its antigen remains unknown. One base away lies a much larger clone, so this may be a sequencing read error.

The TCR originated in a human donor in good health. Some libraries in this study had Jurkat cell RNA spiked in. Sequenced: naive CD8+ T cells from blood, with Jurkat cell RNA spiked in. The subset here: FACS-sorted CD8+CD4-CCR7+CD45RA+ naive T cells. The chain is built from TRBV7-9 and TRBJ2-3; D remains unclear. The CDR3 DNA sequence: TGTGCCAGCAGCTTAGGGACCTATGAGGCGCAGTATTTT. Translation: CASSLGTYEAQYF.